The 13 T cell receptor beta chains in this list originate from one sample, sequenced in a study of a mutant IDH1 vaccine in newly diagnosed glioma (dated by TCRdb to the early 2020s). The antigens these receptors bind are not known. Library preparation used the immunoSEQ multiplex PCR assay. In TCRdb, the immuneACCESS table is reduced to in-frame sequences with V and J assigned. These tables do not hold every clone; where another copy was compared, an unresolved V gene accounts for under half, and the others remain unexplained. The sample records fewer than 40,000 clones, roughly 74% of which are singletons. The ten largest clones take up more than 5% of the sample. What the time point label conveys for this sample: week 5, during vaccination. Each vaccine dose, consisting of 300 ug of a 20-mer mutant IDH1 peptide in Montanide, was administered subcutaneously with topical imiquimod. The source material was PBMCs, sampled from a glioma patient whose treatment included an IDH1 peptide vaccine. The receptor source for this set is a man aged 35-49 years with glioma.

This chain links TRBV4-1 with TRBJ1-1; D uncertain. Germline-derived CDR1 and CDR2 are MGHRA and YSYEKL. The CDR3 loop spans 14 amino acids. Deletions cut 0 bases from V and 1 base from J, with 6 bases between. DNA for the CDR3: TGCGCCAGCAGCCAAGATTCGGCGAACACTGAAGCTTTCTTT. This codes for CASSQDSANTEAFF.

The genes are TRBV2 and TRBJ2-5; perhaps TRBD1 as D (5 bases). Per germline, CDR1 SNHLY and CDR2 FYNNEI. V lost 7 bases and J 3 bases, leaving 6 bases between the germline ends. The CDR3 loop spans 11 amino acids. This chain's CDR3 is CASIGEETQYF. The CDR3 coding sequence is TGTGCCAGCATAGGGGAAGAGACCCAGTACTTC.

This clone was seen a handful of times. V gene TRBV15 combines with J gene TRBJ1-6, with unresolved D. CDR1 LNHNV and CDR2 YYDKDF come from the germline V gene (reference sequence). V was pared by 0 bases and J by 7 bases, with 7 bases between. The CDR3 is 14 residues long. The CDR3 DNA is TGTGCCACCAGCAGAGATCAGTTAAATTCACCCCTCCACTTT. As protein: CATSRDQLNSPLHF.

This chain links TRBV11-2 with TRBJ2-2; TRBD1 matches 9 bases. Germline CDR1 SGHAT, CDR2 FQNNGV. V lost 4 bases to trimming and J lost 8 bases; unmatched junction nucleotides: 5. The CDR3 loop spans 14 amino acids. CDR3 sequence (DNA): TGTGCCAGCAGCTCCGGACAGGGGTGGGGGGAGCTGTTTTTT. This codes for CASSSGQGWGELFF.

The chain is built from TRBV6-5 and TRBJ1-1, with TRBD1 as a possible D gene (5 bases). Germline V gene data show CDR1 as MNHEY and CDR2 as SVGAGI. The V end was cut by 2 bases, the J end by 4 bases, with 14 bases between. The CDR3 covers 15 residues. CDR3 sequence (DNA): TGTGCCAGCAGTTACATCGCAGGGTCGGGCACTGAAGCTTTCTTT. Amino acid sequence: CASSYIAGSGTEAFF.

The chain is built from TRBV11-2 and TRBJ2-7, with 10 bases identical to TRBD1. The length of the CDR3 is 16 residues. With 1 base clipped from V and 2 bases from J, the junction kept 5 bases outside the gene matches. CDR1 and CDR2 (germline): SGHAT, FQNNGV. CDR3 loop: CASSLGGQGRTYEQYF. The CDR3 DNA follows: TGTGCCAGCAGCTTAGGGGGACAGGGGAGGACCTACGAGCAGTACTTC.

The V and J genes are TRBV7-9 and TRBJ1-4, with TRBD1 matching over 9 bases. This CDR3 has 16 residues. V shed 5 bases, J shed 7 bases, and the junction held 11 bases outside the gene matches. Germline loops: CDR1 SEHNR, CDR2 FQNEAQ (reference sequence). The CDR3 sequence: CASSPSATGGSEKLFF. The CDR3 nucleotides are TGTGCCAGCAGCCCTAGCGCGACAGGGGGAAGTGAAAAACTGTTTTTT.

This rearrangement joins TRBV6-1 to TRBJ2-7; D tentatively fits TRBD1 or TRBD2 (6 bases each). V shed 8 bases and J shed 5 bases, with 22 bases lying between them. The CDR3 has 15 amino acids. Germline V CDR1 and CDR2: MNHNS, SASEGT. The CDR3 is CASAPLQGGSHEQYF. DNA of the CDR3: TGTGCCAGCGCGCCTCTACAGGGAGGTAGTCACGAGCAGTACTTC.

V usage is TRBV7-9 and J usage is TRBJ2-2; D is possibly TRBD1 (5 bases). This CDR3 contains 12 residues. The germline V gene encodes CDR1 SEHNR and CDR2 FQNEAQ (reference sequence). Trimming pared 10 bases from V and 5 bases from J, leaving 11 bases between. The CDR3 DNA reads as TGTGCCACCCAAAGGGGAACCGGGGAGCTGTTTTTT. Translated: CATQRGTGELFF.

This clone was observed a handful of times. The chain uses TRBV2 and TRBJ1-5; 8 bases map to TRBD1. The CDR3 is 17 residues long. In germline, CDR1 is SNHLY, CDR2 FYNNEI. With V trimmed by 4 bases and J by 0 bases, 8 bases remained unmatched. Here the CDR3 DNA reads TGTGCCAGCAGTGCGAGGGACAGGACCACTAGCAATCAGCCCCAGCATTTT. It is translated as CASSARDRTTSNQPQHF.

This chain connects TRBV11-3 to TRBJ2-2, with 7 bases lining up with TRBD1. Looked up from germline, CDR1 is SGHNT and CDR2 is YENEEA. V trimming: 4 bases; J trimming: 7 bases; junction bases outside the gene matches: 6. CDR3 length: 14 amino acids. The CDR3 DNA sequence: TGTGCCAGCAGCTCGGACAGGCCGAACGGGGAGCTGTTTTTT. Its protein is CASSSDRPNGELFF.

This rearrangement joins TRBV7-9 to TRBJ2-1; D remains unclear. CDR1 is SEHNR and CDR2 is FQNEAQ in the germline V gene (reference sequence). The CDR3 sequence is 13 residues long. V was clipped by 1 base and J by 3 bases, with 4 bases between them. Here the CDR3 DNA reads TGTGCCAGCAGCTTAGTCGGCTACAATGAGCAGTTCTTC. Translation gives CASSLVGYNEQFF.

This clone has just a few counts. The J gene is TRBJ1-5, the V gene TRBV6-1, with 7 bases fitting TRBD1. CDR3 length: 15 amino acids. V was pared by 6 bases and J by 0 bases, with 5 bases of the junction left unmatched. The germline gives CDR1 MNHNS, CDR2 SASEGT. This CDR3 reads CASRGTAYSNQPQHF. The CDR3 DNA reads TGTGCCAGCAGAGGGACAGCATATAGCAATCAGCCCCAGCATTTT.